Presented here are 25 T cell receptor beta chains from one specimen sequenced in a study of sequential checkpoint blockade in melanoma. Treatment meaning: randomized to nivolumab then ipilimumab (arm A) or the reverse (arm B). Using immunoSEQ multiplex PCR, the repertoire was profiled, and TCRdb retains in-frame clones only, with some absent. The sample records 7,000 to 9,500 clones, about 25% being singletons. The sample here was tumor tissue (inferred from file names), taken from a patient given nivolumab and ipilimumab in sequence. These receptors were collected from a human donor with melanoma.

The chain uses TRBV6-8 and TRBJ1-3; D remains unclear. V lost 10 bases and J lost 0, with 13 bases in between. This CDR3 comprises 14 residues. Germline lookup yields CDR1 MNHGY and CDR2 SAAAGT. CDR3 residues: CAIIDPLSGNTIYF. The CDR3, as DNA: TGTGCCATCATCGATCCCCTCTCTGGAAACACCATATATTTT.

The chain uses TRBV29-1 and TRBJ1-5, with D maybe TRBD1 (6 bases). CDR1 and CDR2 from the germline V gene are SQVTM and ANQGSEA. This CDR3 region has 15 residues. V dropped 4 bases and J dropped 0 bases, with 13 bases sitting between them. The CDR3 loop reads CSVGGGQNSNQPQHF. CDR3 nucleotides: TGCAGCGTTGGGGGGGGGCAGAATAGCAATCAGCCCCAGCATTTT.

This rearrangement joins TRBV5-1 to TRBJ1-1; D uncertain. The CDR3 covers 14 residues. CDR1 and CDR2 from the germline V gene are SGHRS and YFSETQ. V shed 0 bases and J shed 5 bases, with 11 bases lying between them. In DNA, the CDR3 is TGCGCCAGCAGCTTGGAGAGTGGCCGGACTGAAGCTTTCTTT. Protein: CASSLESGRTEAFF.

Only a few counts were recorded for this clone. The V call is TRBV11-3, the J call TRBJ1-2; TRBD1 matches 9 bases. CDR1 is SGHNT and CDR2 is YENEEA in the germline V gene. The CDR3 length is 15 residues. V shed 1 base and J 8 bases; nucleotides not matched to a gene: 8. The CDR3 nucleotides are TGTGCCAGCAGCTTAGGCGGGGGACAGGGTGAGGGCTACACCTTC. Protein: CASSLGGGQGEGYTF.

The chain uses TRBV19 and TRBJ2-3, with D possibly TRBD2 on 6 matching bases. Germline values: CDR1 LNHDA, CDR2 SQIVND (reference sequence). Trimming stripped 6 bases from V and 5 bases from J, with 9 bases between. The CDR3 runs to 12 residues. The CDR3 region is CASRVSGDTQYF. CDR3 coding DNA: TGTGCCAGTAGGGTTAGCGGAGATACGCAGTATTTT.

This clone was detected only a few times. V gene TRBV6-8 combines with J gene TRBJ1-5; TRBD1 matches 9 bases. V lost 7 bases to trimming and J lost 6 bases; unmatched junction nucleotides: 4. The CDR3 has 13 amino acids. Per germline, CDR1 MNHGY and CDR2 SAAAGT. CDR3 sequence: CASNTGGGQPQHF. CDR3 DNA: TGTGCCAGCAATACAGGGGGCGGTCAGCCCCAGCATTTT.

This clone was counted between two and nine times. The CDR3 is CASSITPEGWNTEAFF. In DNA form, the CDR3 reads TGTGCCAGTAGTATTACCCCCGAGGGCTGGAACACTGAAGCTTTCTTT. The V and J genes are TRBV19 and TRBJ1-1; D not resolved. Germline CDR1 reads LNHDA; CDR2 reads SQIVND (reference sequence). V gave up 3 bases and J gave up 1 base, with 15 bases separating them. The CDR3 length is 16 residues.

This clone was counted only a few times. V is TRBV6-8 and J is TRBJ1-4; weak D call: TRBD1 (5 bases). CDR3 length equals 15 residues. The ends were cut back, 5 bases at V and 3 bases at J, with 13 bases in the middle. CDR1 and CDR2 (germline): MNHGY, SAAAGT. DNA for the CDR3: TGTGCCAGCAGTCCGACAGTCGCGGCTAATGAAAAACTGTTTTTT. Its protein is CASSPTVAANEKLFF.

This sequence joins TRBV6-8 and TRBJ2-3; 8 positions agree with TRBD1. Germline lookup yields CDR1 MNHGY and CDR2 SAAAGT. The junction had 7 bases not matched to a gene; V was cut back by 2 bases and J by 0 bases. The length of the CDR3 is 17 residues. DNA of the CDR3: TGTGCCAGCAGTTACACTGGGACAGGACTTAGCACAGATACGCAGTATTTT. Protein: CASSYTGTGLSTDTQYF.

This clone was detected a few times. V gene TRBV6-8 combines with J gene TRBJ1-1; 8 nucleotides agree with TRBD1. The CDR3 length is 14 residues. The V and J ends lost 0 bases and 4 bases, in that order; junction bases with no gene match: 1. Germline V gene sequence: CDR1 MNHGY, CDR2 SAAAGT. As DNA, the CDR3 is TGTGCCAGCAGTTACTCCACAGGGGGCACTGAAGCTTTCTTT. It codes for CASSYSTGGTEAFF.

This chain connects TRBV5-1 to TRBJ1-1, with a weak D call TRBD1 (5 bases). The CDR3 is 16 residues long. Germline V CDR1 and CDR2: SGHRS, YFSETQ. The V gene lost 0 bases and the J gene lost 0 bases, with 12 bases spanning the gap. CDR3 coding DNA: TGCGCCAGCAGCTTGGTCCCAGGGCTATTGAACACTGAAGCTTTCTTT. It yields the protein CASSLVPGLLNTEAFF.

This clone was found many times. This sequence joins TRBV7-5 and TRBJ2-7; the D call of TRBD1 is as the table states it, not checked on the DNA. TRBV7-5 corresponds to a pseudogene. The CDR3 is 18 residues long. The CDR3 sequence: CASRKDLVGDRGKYEQYF. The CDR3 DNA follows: TGTGCCAGCAGAAAAGACCTGGTGGGGGACAGGGGGAAGTACGAGCAGTACTTC.

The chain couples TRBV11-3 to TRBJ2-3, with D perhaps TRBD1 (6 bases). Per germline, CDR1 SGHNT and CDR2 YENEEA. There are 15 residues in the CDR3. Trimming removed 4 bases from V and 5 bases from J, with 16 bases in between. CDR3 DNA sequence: TGTGCCAGCAGCTCTACTGTGCAGGGGAGAGATACGCAGTATTTT. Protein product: CASSSTVQGRDTQYF.

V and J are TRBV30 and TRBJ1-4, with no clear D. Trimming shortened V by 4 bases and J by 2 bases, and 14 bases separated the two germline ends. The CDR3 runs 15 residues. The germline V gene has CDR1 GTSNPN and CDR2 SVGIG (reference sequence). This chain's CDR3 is CAWTSLRTTNEKLFF. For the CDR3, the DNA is TGTGCCTGGACCAGTCTCCGGACCACTAATGAAAAACTGTTTTTT.

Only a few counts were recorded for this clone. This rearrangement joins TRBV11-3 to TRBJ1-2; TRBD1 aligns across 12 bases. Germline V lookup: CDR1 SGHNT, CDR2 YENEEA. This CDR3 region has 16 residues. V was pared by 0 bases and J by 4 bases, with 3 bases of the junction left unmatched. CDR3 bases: TGTGCCAGCAGCTTAGACGGGACAGGGGGCCTCTATGGCTACACCTTC. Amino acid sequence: CASSLDGTGGLYGYTF.

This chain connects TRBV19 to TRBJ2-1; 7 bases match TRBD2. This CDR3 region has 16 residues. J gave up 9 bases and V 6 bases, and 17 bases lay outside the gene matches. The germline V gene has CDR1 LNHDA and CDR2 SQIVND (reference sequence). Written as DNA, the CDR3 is TGTGCCAGTAGGACATACGGGGGGACTCGATCATCTGAGCAGTTCTTC. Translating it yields CASRTYGGTRSSEQFF.

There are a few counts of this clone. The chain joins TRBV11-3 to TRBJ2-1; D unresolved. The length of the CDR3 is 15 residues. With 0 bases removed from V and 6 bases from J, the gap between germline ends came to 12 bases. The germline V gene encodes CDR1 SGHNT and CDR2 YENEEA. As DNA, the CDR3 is TGTGCCAGCAGCTTAGAAGGGTCTCTAGGCAATGAGCAGTTCTTC. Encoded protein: CASSLEGSLGNEQFF.

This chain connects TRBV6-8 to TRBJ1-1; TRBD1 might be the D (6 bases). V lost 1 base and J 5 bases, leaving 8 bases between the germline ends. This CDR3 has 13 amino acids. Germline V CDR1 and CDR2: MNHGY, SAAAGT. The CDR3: CASSYFDRTEAFF. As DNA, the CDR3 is TGTGCCAGCAGTTACTTCGACAGGACTGAAGCTTTCTTT.

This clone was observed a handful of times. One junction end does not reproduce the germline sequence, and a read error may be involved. The CDR3 reads CAWSVREGAGANVLTF. The CDR3 DNA reads as TGTGCCTGGAGTGTACGGGAAGGGGCTGGAGCCAACGTCCTGACTTTC. The rearrangement uses TRBV30 and TRBJ2-6; either TRBD1 or TRBD2 may fit D (5 bases each). From germline, CDR1 is GTSNPN and CDR2 SVGIG (reference sequence). This CDR3 is 16 amino acids long.

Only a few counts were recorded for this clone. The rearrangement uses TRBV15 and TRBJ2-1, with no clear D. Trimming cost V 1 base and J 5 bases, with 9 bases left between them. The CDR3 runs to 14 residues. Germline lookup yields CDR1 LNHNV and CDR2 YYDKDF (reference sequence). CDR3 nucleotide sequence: TGTGCCACCAGCAGAGGGGCACGGGACAATGAGCAGTTCTTC. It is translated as CATSRGARDNEQFF. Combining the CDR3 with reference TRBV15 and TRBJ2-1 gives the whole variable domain DAMVIQNPRYQVTQFGKPVTLSCSQTLNHNVMYWYQQKSSQAPKLLFHYYDKDFNNEADTPDNFQSRRPNTSFCFLDIRSPGLGDTAMYLCATSRGARDNEQFFGPGTRLTVL.

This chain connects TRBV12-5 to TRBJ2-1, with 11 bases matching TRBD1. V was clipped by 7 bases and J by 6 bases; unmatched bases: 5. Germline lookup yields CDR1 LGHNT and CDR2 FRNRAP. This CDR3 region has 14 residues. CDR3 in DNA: TGTGCTAGTGATTTAGGGACAGGGGGCAATGAGCAGTTCTTC. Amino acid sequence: CASDLGTGGNEQFF.

The CDR3 loop reads CSATNRGLETQYF. CDR3 nucleotides: TGCAGCGCCACGAACAGGGGGTTGGAGACCCAGTACTTC. J is TRBJ2-5 and V is TRBV29-1; TRBD1 matches at 8 bases. The CDR3 covers 13 residues. Germline CDR1 is SQVTM and CDR2 is ANQGSEA. The V segment lost 7 bases and the J segment 5 bases; nucleotides outside the gene matches: 9.

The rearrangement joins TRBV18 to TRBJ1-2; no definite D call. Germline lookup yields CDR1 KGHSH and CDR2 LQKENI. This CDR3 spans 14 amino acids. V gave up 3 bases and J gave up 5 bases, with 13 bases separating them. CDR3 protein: CASSPWREQYGYTF. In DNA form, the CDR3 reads TGTGCCAGCTCACCTTGGAGGGAACAGTATGGCTACACCTTC.

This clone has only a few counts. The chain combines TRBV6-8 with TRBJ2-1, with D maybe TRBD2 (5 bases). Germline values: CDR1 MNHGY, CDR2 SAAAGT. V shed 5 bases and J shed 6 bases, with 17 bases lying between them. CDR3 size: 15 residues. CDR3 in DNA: TGTGCCAGCAGTGTAAACGGGATGCTAGTCAATGAGCAGTTCTTC. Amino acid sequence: CASSVNGMLVNEQFF.

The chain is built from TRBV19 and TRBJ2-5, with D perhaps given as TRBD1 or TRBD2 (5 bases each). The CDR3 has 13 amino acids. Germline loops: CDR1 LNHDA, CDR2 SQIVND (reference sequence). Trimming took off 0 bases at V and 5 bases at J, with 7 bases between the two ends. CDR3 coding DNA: TGTGCCAGTAGTATAGATCGGGGCGAGACCCAGTACTTC. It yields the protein CASSIDRGETQYF. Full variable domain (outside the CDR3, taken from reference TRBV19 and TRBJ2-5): DGGITQSPKYLFRKEGQNVTLSCEQNLNHDAMYWYRQDPGQGLRLIYYSQIVNDFQKGDIAEGYSVSREKKESFPLTVTSAQKNPTAFYLCASSIDRGETQYFGPGTRLLVL.